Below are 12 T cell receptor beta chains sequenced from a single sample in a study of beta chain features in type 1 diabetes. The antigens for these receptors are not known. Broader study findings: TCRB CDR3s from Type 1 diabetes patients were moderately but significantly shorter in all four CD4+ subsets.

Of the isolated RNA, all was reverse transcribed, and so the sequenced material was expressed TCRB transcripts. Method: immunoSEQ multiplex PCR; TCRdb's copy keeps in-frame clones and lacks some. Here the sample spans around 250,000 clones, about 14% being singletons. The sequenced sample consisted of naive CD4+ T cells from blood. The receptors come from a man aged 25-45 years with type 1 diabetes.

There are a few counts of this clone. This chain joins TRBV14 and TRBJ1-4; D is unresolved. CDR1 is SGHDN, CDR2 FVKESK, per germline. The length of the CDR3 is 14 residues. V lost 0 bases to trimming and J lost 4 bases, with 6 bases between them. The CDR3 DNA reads TGTGCCAGCAGCCAAGATTACGGTAATGAAAAACTGTTTTTT. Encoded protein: CASSQDYGNEKLFF.

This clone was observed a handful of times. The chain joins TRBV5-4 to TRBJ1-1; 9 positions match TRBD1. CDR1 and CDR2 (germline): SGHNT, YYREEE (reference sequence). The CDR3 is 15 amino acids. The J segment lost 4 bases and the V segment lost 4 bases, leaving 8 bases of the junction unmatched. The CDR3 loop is CASSTHRGLGTEAFF. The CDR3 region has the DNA TGTGCCAGCAGCACCCACAGGGGGCTAGGCACTGAAGCTTTCTTT.

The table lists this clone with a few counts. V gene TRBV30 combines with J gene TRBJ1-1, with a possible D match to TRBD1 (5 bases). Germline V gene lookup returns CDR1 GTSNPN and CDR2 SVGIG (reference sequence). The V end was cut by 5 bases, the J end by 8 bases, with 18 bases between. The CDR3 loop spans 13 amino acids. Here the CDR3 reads CAWETDTKKEAFF. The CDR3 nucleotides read TGTGCCTGGGAGACGGACACTAAGAAGGAAGCTTTCTTT.

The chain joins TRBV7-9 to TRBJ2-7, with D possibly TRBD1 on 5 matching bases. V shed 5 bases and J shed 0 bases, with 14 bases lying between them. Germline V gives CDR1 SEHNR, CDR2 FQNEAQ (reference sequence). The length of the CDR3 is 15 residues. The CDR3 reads CASSPQVGASYEQYF. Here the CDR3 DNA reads TGTGCCAGCAGCCCCCAGGTTGGGGCCTCCTACGAGCAGTACTTC.

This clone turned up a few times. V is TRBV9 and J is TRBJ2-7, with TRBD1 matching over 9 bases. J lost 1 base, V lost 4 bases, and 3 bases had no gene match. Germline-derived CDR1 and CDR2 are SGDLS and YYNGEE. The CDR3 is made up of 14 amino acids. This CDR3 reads CASSTGTGSYEQYF. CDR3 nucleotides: TGTGCCAGCAGCACCGGGACAGGGTCCTACGAGCAGTACTTC.

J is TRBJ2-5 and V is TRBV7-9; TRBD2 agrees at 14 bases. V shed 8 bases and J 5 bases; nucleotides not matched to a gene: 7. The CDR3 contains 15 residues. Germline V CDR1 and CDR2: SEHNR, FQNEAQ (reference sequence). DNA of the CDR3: TGTGCCAGCCAAGCGGGACTAGCGGGAGTGGAGACCCAGTACTTC. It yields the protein CASQAGLAGVETQYF. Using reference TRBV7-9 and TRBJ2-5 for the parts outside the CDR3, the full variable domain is DTGVSQNPRHKITKRGQNVTFRCDPISEHNRLYWYRQTLGQGPEFLTYFQNEAQLEKSRLLSDRFSAERPKGSFSTLEIQRTEQGDSAMYLCASQAGLAGVETQYFGPGTRLLVL.

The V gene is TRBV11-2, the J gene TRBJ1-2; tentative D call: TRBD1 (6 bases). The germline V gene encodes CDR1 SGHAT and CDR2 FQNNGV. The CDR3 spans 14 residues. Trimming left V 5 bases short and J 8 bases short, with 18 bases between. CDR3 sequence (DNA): TGTGCCAGCAGCCCCTGGCGGGGGGCGGTAGGCTACACCTTC. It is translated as CASSPWRGAVGYTF.

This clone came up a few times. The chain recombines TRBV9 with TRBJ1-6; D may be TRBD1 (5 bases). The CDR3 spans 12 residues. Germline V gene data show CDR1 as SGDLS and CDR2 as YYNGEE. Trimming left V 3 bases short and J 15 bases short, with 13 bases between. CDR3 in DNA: TGTGCCAGCAGCGCCTACCAGGGCCACCTCCACTTT. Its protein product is CASSAYQGHLHF. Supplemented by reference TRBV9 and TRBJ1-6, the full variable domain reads DSGVTQTPKHLITATGQRVTLRCSPRSGDLSVYWYQQSLDQGLQFLIQYYNGEERAKGNILERFSAQQFPDLHSELNLSSLELGDSALYFCASSAYQGHLHFGNGTRLTVT.

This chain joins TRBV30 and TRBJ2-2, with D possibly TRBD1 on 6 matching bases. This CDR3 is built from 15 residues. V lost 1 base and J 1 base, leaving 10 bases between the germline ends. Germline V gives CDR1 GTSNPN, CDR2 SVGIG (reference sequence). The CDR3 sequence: CAWSEGTLNTGELFF. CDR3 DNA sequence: TGTGCCTGGAGTGAGGGGACACTGAACACCGGGGAGCTGTTTTTT.

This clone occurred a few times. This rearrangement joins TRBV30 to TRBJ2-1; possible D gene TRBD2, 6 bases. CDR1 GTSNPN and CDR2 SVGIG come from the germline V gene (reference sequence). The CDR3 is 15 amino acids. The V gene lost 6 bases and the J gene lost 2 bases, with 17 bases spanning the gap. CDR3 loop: CACPQGTLTYNEQFF. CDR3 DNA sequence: TGTGCCTGCCCTCAAGGGACTCTTACCTACAATGAGCAGTTCTTC.

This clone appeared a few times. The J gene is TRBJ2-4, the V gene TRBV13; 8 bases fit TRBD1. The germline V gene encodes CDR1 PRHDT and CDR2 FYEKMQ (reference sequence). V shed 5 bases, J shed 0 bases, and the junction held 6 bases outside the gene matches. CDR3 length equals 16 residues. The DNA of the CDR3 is TGTGCCAGCAGCCCTGGACAGGGAAAAGCCAAAAACATTCAGTACTTC. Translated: CASSPGQGKAKNIQYF.

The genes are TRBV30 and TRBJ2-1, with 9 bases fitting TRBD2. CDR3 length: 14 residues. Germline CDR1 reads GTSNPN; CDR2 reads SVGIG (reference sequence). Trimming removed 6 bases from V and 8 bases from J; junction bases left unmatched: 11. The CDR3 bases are TGTGCCTGCTATCGGGGCGGGGGGGCCGATGAGCAGTTCTTC. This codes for CACYRGGGADEQFF.